Listed below are T cell receptor beta chains from one sample, sequenced in a study of cytomegalovirus exposure and HLA in healthy donors. TCRdb's copy holds only in-frame clones and misses some; the assay was immunoSEQ multiplex PCR. The table lists under 130,000 clones, 60% to 85% of them singletons. The sample was PBMCs. The origin of the receptors is a male donor in good health and CMV-seronegative. Each CDR3 is given with its conserved first and last residue. Each record gives: V gene, D gene, J gene, clone size, CDR3 protein, CDR3 DNA. The D gene is left open where the match is weak. Clone size appears in some rows only: once, few, many, or a class for an expanded clone.

v_call: TRBV5-4; d_call: TRBD2; j_call: TRBJ2-1; clone_size: few; cdr3_aa: CGISQAGGSYNEQFF; cdr3_nt: TGTGGTATTTCCCAGGCGGGAGGCTCCTACAATGAGCAGTTCTTC
v_call: TRBV5-1; d_call: NA; j_call: TRBJ1-4; clone_size: NA; cdr3_aa: CASSPDRSATNEKLFF; cdr3_nt: TGCGCCAGCAGCCCGGACAGAAGTGCAACTAATGAAAAACTGTTTTTT
v_call: TRBV11-2; d_call: NA; j_call: TRBJ2-7; clone_size: NA; cdr3_aa: CASSLGRTTEQQYF; cdr3_nt: TGTGCCAGCAGCTTAGGGAGGACCACGGAGCAGCAGTACTTC
v_call: TRBV10-2; d_call: NA; j_call: TRBJ1-1; clone_size: NA; cdr3_aa: CASSSGNTEAFF; cdr3_nt: TGCGCCAGCAGTTCGGGGAACACTGAAGCTTTCTTT
v_call: TRBV2; d_call: TRBD1; j_call: TRBJ1-5; clone_size: once; cdr3_aa: CASSERGTGGNQPQHF; cdr3_nt: TGTGCCAGCAGTGAAAGGGGGACAGGGGGCAATCAGCCCCAGCATTTT
v_call: TRBV9; d_call: NA; j_call: TRBJ2-3; clone_size: once; cdr3_aa: CASSGRWAVSTDTQYF; cdr3_nt: TGTGCCAGCAGCGGAAGGTGGGCCGTTTCCACAGATACGCAGTATTTT
v_call: TRBV27; d_call: TRBD1; j_call: TRBJ1-5; clone_size: NA; cdr3_aa: CASSFGQGANQPQHF; cdr3_nt: TGTGCCAGCAGTTTTGGACAGGGGGCGAATCAGCCCCAGCATTTT
v_call: TRBV5-1; d_call: NA; j_call: TRBJ2-1; clone_size: NA; cdr3_aa: CASSLEVASISYNEQFF; cdr3_nt: TGCGCCAGCAGCTTGGAGGTAGCCAGTATCTCCTACAATGAGCAGTTCTTC
v_call: TRBV5-1; d_call: TRBD1; j_call: TRBJ1-2; clone_size: NA; cdr3_aa: CASSSTPGQFDGYTF; cdr3_nt: TGCGCCAGCAGCTCTACCCCGGGACAGTTCGACGGCTACACCTTC
v_call: TRBV11-3; d_call: NA; j_call: TRBJ2-1; clone_size: NA; cdr3_aa: CASSLTRVYNEQFF; cdr3_nt: TGTGCCAGCAGCTTGACGAGGGTCTACAATGAGCAGTTCTTC
v_call: TRBV4-1; d_call: NA; j_call: TRBJ2-1; clone_size: NA; cdr3_aa: CASSLGEYNEQFF; cdr3_nt: TGCGCCAGCAGCCTCGGAGAATACAATGAGCAGTTCTTC
v_call: TRBV2; d_call: NA; j_call: TRBJ2-7; clone_size: NA; cdr3_aa: CASSDQQTSYEQYF; cdr3_nt: TGTGCCAGCAGTGACCAACAGACCTCCTACGAGCAGTACTTC
v_call: TRBV5-3; d_call: TRBD1; j_call: TRBJ1-4; clone_size: NA; cdr3_aa: CARSPGQGASNEKLFF; cdr3_nt: TGTGCCAGAAGCCCGGGACAGGGGGCAAGTAATGAAAAACTGTTTTTT
v_call: TRBV9; d_call: TRBD1; j_call: TRBJ2-1; clone_size: NA; cdr3_aa: CASSFRDRDYNEQFF; cdr3_nt: TGTGCCAGCAGCTTTCGGGACAGGGACTACAATGAGCAGTTCTTC
v_call: TRBV6-4; d_call: NA; j_call: TRBJ2-1; clone_size: NA; cdr3_aa: CASSDDGAAYNEQFF; cdr3_nt: TGTGCCAGCAGTGACGATGGGGCAGCCTACAATGAGCAGTTCTTC
v_call: TRBV27; d_call: TRBD1; j_call: TRBJ1-4; clone_size: NA; cdr3_aa: CASSLSPRQGDEKLFF; cdr3_nt: TGTGCCAGCAGTTTATCGCCGAGACAGGGTGATGAAAAACTGTTTTTT
v_call: TRBV5-1; d_call: NA; j_call: TRBJ2-3; clone_size: NA; cdr3_aa: CASSLDRVGDTQYF; cdr3_nt: TGCGCCAGCAGCTTGGACAGGGTTGGGGATACGCAGTATTTT
v_call: TRBV11-2; d_call: NA; j_call: TRBJ1-1; clone_size: NA; cdr3_aa: CASSPTRQEPEAFF; cdr3_nt: TGTGCCAGCAGCCCCACCCGACAGGAGCCTGAAGCTTTCTTT
v_call: TRBV10-2; d_call: TRBD2; j_call: TRBJ2-2; clone_size: NA; cdr3_aa: CASHGTSGRNTGELFF; cdr3_nt: TGCGCCAGTCACGGGACTAGCGGGAGGAACACCGGGGAGCTGTTTTTT
v_call: TRBV5-1; d_call: TRBD2; j_call: TRBJ2-5; clone_size: once; cdr3_aa: CASSFREGPETQYF; cdr3_nt: TGCGCCAGCAGCTTCCGGGAGGGCCCAGAGACCCAGTACTTC
v_call: TRBV9; d_call: TRBD2; j_call: TRBJ2-7; clone_size: NA; cdr3_aa: CASSVAGGGEQYF; cdr3_nt: TGTGCCAGCAGCGTAGCGGGAGGTGGCGAGCAGTACTTC
v_call: TRBV7-8; d_call: TRBD1; j_call: TRBJ2-3; clone_size: NA; cdr3_aa: CASSLLPGQGGDTQYF; cdr3_nt: TGTGCCAGCAGCCTCCTCCCGGGACAGGGTGGAGATACGCAGTATTTT
v_call: TRBV9; d_call: NA; j_call: TRBJ2-3; clone_size: once; cdr3_aa: CASSEGLEGNTQYF; cdr3_nt: TGTGCCAGCAGCGAGGGTTTGGAGGGAAATACGCAGTATTTT
v_call: TRBV5-8; d_call: TRBD2; j_call: TRBJ2-2; clone_size: few; cdr3_aa: CASRQGLAEDTGELFF; cdr3_nt: TGTGCCAGCAGGCAGGGACTAGCGGAGGACACCGGGGAGCTGTTTTTT
v_call: TRBV29-1; d_call: TRBD1; j_call: TRBJ1-3; clone_size: NA; cdr3_aa: CSARTGSTGNTIYF; cdr3_nt: TGCAGCGCTAGGACAGGGTCGACTGGAAACACCATATATTTT
v_call: TRBV28; d_call: NA; j_call: TRBJ1-2; clone_size: NA; cdr3_aa: CASSLRRFNIRNYGYTF; cdr3_nt: TGTGCCAGCAGTTTACGACGGTTCAACATCAGGAACTATGGCTACACCTTC
v_call: TRBV12-5; d_call: NA; j_call: TRBJ2-3; clone_size: NA; cdr3_aa: CASGLGGGERNTQYF; cdr3_nt: TGTGCTAGTGGTTTAGGTGGCGGGGAGAGGAATACGCAGTATTTT
v_call: TRBV6-5; d_call: TRBD1; j_call: TRBJ1-2; clone_size: NA; cdr3_aa: CASTATGDPYGYTF; cdr3_nt: TGTGCCAGCACCGCAACAGGGGATCCTTATGGCTACACCTTC
v_call: TRBV6-5; d_call: NA; j_call: TRBJ1-1; clone_size: few; cdr3_aa: CASTARQYTEAFF; cdr3_nt: TGTGCCAGCACTGCCCGACAGTACACTGAAGCTTTCTTT
v_call: TRBV6-1; d_call: NA; j_call: TRBJ1-6; clone_size: NA; cdr3_aa: CASSPPPRPNSPLHF; cdr3_nt: TGTGCCAGCAGTCCCCCACCCAGGCCCAACTCACCCCTCCACTTT
v_call: TRBV7-2; d_call: NA; j_call: TRBJ2-1; clone_size: NA; cdr3_aa: CASSSDVSSYNEQFF; cdr3_nt: TGTGCCAGCAGCAGCGATGTTAGCTCCTACAATGAGCAGTTCTTC
v_call: TRBV9; d_call: NA; j_call: TRBJ2-3; clone_size: NA; cdr3_aa: CASSRGSSTDTQYF; cdr3_nt: TGTGCCAGCAGTAGGGGGTCGAGCACAGATACGCAGTATTTT
v_call: TRBV5-1; d_call: NA; j_call: TRBJ1-4; clone_size: NA; cdr3_aa: CASSSGSHNEKLFF; cdr3_nt: TGCGCCAGCAGCTCCGGGTCCCATAATGAAAAACTGTTTTTT
v_call: TRBV20-1; d_call: NA; j_call: TRBJ2-7; clone_size: NA; cdr3_aa: CSARVEYEQYF; cdr3_nt: TGCAGTGCTAGAGTAGAGTACGAGCAGTACTTC
v_call: TRBV30; d_call: NA; j_call: TRBJ2-7; clone_size: NA; cdr3_aa: CAWNRGPRRSYEQYF; cdr3_nt: TGTGCCTGGAACCGCGGCCCACGCCGCTCCTACGAGCAGTACTTC
v_call: TRBV19; d_call: NA; j_call: TRBJ1-2; clone_size: NA; cdr3_aa: CASSGIQEGTYGYTF; cdr3_nt: TGTGCCAGTAGTGGCATACAGGAGGGGACCTATGGCTACACCTTC